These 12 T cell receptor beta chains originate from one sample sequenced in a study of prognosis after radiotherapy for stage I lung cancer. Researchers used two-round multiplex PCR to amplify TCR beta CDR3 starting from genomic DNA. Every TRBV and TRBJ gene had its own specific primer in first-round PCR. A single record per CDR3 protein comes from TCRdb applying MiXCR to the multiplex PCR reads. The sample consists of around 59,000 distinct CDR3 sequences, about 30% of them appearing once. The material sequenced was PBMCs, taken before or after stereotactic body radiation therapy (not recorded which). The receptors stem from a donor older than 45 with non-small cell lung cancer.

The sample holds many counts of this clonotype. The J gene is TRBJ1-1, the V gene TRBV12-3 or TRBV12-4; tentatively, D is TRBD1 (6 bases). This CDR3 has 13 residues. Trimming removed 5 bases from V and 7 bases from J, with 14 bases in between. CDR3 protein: CASSLAEGDEAFF. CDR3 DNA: TGTGCCAGCAGTCTTGCGGAGGGGGATGAAGCTTTCTTT.

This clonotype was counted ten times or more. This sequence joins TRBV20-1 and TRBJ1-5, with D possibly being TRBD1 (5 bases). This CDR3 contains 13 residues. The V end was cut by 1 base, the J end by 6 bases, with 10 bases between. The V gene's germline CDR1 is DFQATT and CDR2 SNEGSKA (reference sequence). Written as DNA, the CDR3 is TGCAGTGCTAGAGCATCCGGGGGTCAGCCCCAGCATTTT. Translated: CSARASGGQPQHF.

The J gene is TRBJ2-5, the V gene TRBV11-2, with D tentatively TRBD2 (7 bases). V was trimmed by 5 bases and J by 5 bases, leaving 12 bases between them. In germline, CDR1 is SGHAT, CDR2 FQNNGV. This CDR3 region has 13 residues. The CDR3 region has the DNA TGTGCCAGCAGCCTACAGGGAGGGGAGACCCAGTACTTC. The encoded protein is CASSLQGGETQYF.

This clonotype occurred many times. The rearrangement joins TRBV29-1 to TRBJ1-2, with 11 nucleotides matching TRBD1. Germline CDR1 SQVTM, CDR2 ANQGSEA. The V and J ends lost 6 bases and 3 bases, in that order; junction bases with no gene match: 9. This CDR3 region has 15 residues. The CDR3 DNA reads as TGCAGCGTATCGGACAGGGGGCGATTAGACTATGGCTACACCTTC. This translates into CSVSDRGRLDYGYTF.

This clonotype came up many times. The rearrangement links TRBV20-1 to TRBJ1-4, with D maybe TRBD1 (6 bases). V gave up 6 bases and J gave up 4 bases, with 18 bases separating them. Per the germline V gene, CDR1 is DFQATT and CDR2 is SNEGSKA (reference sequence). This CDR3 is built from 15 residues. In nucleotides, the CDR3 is TGCAGTGCAAAGACAGGCCCCGAGGTTAATGAAAAACTGTTTTTT. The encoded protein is CSAKTGPEVNEKLFF.

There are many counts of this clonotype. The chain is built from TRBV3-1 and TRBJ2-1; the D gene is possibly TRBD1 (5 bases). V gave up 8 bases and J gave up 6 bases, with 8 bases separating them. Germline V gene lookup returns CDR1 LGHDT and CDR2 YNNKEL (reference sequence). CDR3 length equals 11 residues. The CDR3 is CASRQTNEQFF. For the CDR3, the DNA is TGTGCCAGCCGACAGACCAATGAGCAGTTCTTC.

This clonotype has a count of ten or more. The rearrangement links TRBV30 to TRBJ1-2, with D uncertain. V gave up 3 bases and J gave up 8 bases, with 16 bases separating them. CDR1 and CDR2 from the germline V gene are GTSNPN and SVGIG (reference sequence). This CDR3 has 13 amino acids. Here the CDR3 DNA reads TGTGCCTGGAGCGGAGGAGTATATCGCGGCTACACCTTC. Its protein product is CAWSGGVYRGYTF.

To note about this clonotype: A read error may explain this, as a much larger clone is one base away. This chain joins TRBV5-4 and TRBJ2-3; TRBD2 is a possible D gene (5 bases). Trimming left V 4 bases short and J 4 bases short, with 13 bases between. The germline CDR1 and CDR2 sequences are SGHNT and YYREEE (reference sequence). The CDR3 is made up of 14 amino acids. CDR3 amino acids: CASSRGLVADTQYF. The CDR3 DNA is TGTGCCAGCAGCCGAGGACTCGTCGCAGATACGCAGTATTTT.

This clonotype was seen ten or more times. The CDR3 DNA follows: TGCAGTGCTAGTACACCGAATCAGCCCCAGCATTTT. This sequence encodes CSASTPNQPQHF. The J gene is TRBJ1-5, the V gene TRBV20-1; D remains ambiguous. This CDR3 comprises 12 residues. Trimming shortened V by 3 bases and J by 4 bases, and 7 bases separated the two germline ends. Per germline, CDR1 DFQATT and CDR2 SNEGSKA (reference sequence).

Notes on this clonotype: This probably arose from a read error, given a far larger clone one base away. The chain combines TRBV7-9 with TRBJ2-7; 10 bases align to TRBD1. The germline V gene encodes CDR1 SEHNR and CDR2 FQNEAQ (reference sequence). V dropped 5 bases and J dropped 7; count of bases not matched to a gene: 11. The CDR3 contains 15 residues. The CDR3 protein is CASSPRDRGSNEQYF. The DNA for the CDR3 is TGTGCCAGCAGCCCACGGGACAGGGGAAGTAATGAGCAGTACTTC.

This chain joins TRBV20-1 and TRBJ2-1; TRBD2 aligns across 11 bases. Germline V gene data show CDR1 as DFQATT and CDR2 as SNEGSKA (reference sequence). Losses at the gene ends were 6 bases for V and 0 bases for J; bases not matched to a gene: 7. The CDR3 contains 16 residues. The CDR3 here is CSATGLAVPSYNEQFF. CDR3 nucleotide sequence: TGCAGTGCCACGGGACTAGCGGTCCCCTCCTACAATGAGCAGTTCTTC.

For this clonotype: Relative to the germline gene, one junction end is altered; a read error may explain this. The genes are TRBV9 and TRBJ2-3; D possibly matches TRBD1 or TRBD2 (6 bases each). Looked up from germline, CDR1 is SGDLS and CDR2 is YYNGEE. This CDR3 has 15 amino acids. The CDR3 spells CASRVGRGGTDTQYF. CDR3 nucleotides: TGTGCCAGCAGAGTAGGCAGAGGGGGGACAGATACGCAGTATTTT.